This section outlines one T cell receptor (beta chain) sequence together with its context. Its matching antigen is unknown. Sequencing was performed with immunoSEQ multiplex PCR; in TCRdb, only in-frame clones are kept and a portion is missing. The table lists 40,000 to 45,000 clones, more than 70% of them singletons. The data belong to a study of PD-1 blockade in classical Hodgkin lymphoma. Findings and caveats of the study: Baseline diversity in complete responders resembled that of newly diagnosed patients. Significantly greater TCR diversity emerged by C4D1 in CD4+ cells but not CD8+ cells.

In every patient, relapse followed autologous stem cell transplantation, while exposure to brentuximab vedotin differed. This CDR3 region has 16 residues. Germline V gene sequence: CDR1 SGHTA, CDR2 FQGNSA. V dropped 1 base and J dropped 7; count of bases not matched to a gene: 9. The chain is built from TRBV7-2 and TRBJ1-4; 7 bases align to TRBD1. The sequencing here drew on peripheral blood mononuclear cells (PBMCs), taken at baseline. This clonotype was sampled from a human donor with classical Hodgkin lymphoma. The CDR3 here is CASSLGYGDSGEKLFF. The CDR3 region has the DNA TGTGCCAGCAGCTTAGGGTACGGGGACAGTGGTGAAAAACTGTTTTTT.